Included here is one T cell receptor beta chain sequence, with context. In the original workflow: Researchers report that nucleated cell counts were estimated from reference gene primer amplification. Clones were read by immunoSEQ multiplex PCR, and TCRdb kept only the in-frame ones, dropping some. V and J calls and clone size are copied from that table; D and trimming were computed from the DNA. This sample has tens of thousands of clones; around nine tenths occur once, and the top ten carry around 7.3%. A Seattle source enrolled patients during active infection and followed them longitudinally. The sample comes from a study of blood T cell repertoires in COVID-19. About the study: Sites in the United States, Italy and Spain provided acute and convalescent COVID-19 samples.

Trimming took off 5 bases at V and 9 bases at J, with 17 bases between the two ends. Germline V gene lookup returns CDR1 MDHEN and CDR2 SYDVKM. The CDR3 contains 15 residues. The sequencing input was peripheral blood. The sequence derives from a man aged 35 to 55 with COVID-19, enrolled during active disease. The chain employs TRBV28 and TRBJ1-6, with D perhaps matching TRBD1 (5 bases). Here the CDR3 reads CASSPPGDVSSPLHF. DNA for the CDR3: TGTGCCAGCAGTCCTCCGGGGGATGTGAGTTCACCCCTCCACTTT. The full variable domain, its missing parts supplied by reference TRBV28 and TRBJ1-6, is DVKVTQSSRYLVKRTGEKVFLECVQDMDHENMFWYRQDPGLGLRLIYFSYDVKMKEKGDIPEGYSVSREKKERFSLILESASTNQTSMYLCASSPPGDVSSPLHFGNGTRLTVT.